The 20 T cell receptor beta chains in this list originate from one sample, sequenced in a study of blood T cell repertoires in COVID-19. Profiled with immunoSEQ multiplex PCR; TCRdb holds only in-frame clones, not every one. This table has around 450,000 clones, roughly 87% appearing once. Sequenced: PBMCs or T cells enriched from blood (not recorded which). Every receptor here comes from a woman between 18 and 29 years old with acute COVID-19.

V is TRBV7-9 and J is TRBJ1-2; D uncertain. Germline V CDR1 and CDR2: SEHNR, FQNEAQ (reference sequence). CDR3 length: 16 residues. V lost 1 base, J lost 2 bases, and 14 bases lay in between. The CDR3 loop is CASSLGPAGMNYGYTF. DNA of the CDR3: TGTGCCAGCAGCTTAGGTCCCGCGGGGATGAACTATGGCTACACCTTC.

The CDR3 DNA is TGTGCCAGCAGCGTAGGAAGAGGAACCTACGAGCAGTACTTC. It specifies CASSVGRGTYEQYF. The gene calls are TRBV9 and TRBJ2-7; D call uncertain. The length of the CDR3 is 14 residues. V lost 0 bases and J lost 2, with 9 bases in between. CDR1 is SGDLS and CDR2 is YYNGEE in the germline V gene.

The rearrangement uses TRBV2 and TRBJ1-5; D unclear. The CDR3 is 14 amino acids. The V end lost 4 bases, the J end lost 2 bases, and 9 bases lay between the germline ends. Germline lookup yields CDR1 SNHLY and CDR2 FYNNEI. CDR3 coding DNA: TGTGCCAGCAGTGTTCAGTCCGGCAATCAGCCCCAGCATTTT. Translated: CASSVQSGNQPQHF.

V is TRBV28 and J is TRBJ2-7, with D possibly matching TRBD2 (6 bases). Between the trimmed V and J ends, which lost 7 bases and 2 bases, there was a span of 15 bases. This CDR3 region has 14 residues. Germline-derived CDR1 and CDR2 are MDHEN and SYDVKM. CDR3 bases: TGTGCCAGCACCCCGGGTAGCGGACCCTACGAGCAGTACTTC. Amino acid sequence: CASTPGSGPYEQYF.

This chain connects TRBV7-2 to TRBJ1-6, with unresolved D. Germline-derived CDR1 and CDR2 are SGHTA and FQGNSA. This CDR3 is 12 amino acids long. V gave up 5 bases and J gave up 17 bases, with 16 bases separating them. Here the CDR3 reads CASSQPTQIVHF. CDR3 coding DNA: TGTGCCAGCAGCCAACCCACACAAATCGTCCACTTT.

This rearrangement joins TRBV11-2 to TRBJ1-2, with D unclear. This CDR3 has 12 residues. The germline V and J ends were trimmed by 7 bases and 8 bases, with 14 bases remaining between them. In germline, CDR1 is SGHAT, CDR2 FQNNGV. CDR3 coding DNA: TGTGCCAGCACCTTGTGGGCCAGGGGCTACACCTTC. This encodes CASTLWARGYTF.

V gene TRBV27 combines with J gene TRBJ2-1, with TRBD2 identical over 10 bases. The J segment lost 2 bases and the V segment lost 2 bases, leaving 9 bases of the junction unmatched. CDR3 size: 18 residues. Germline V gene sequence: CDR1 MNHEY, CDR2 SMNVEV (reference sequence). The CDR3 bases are TGTGCCAGCAGTTTAGGTTGGACTAGCGGCACCCCCTACAATGAGCAGTTCTTC. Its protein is CASSLGWTSGTPYNEQFF.

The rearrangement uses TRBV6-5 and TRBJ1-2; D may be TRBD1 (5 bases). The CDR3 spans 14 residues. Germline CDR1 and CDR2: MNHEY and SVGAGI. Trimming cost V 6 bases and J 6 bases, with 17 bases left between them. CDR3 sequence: CASRDSLVRHGYTF. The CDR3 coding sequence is TGTGCCAGCAGAGACAGCTTAGTTCGTCATGGCTACACCTTC.

The CDR3 bases are TGTGCCAGCAGCCAAGAGGCAGGGGCAAATTCACCCCTCCACTTT. This codes for CASSQEAGANSPLHF. This rearrangement joins TRBV3-1 (or the pseudogene TRBV3-2) to TRBJ1-6, with D perhaps TRBD1 (6 bases). V was cut by 0 bases and J by 7 bases, with 10 bases left in between. The CDR3 consists of 15 residues. Germline V gene sequence: CDR1 LGHDT, CDR2 YNNKEL (reference sequence).

CDR3 in DNA: TGTGCCACCAGCAGAGATCACCAGGGTCCATTTTACGAGCAGTACTTC. This translates into CATSRDHQGPFYEQYF. This chain uses TRBV15 with TRBJ2-7, with D tentatively TRBD1 (5 bases). The CDR3 consists of 16 residues. V was cut by 0 bases and J by 4 bases, with 16 bases left in between. Germline V gene lookup returns CDR1 LNHNV and CDR2 YYDKDF (reference sequence). Supplemented by reference TRBV15 and TRBJ2-7, the full variable domain reads DAMVIQNPRYQVTQFGKPVTLSCSQTLNHNVMYWYQQKSSQAPKLLFHYYDKDFNNEADTPDNFQSRRPNTSFCFLDIRSPGLGDTAMYLCATSRDHQGPFYEQYFGPGTRLTVT.

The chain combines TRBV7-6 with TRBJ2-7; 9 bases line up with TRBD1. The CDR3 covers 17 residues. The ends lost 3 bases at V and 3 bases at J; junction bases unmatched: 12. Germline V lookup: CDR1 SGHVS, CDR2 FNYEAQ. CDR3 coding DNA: TGTGCCAGCAGCTTGCGGGACAGGGTCGGTACTCGCTACGAGCAGTACTTC. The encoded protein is CASSLRDRVGTRYEQYF.

CDR3 DNA sequence: TGTGCCAGCAGTTTCCAAGGACAGAGTAGGATTTACGAGCAGTACTTC. Residues: CASSFQGQSRIYEQYF. The chain joins TRBV27 to TRBJ2-7; possible D gene TRBD1, 6 bases. The ends were cut back, 3 bases at V and 4 bases at J, with 19 bases in the middle. The germline V gene encodes CDR1 MNHEY and CDR2 SMNVEV (reference sequence). CDR3 length equals 16 residues.

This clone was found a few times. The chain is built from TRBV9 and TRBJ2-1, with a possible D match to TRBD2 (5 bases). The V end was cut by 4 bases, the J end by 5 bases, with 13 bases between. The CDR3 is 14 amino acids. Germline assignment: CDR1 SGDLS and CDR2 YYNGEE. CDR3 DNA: TGTGCCAGCAGCATTACGACGGGAAACAATGAGCAGTTCTTC. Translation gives CASSITTGNNEQFF.

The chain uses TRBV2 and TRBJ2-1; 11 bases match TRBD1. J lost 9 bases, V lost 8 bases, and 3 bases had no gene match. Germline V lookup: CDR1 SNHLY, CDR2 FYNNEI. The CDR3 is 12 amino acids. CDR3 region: CASGGTGGEQFF. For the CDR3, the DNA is TGTGCCAGCGGAGGGACAGGGGGTGAGCAGTTCTTC.

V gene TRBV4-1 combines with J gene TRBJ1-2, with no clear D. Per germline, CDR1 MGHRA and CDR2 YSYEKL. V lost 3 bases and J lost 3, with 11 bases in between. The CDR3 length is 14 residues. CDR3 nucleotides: TGCGCCAGCAGCCAGCGGGGAGCTCACTATGGCTACACCTTC. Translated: CASSQRGAHYGYTF.

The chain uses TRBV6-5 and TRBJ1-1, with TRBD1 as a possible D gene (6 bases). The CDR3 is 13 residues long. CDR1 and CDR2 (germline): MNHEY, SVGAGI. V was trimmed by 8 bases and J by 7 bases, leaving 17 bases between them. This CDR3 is CASQRGIYLEAFF. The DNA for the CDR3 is TGTGCCAGCCAAAGGGGGATCTACCTTGAAGCTTTCTTT.

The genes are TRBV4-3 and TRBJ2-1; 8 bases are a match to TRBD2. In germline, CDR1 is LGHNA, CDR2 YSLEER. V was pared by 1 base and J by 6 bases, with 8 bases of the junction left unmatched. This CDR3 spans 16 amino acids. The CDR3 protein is CASSQGGGLESNEQFF. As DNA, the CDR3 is TGCGCCAGCAGCCAAGGCGGGGGACTAGAGTCCAATGAGCAGTTCTTC.

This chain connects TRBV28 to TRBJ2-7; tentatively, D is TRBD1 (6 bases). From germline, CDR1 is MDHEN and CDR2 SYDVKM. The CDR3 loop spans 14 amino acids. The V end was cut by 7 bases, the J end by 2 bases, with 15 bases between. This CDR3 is CASMSAGETYEQYF. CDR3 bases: TGTGCCAGCATGTCGGCAGGGGAGACCTACGAGCAGTACTTC.

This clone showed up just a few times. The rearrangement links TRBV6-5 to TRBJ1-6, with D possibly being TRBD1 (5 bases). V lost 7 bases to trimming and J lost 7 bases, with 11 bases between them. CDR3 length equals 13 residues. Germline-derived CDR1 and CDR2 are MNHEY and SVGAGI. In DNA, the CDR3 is TGTGCCAGCAAGGCAGGGAGGAATTCACCCCTCCACTTT. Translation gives CASKAGRNSPLHF.

The CDR3, as DNA: TGTGCCAGCAGCCCGCGAACAGGGTTTTATAATTCACCCCTCCACTTT. Translation: CASSPRTGFYNSPLHF. V usage is TRBV21-1 and J usage is TRBJ1-6; the table gives TRBD1 as D, unverified against the DNA. TRBV21-1 is flagged as a pseudogene. This CDR3 region has 16 residues.